The present TCR beta chain was sequenced within a study of CD8 T cell repertoires and HIV-1 epitope variants. Study information: Control wells had CMV/EBV/flu peptides, negative Ebola AY9, or no peptide.

TCRdb's copy holds only in-frame clones and misses some; the assay was immunoSEQ multiplex PCR. Of 95,000 or so clones in the sample, roughly 80% were seen once. V lost 0 bases, J lost 12 bases, and 6 bases stayed unmatched. Germline V gene data show CDR1 as SGHTA and CDR2 as FQGNSA. The CDR3 has 15 residues. The TCR sequence derives from a male donor with HIV. The chain is built from TRBV7-2 and TRBJ1-6; 9 nucleotides align to TRBD1. Sequencing was done on a sample of uncultured baseline CD8+ T cells from peripheral blood mononuclear cells (PBMCs). The CDR3 DNA follows: TGTGCCAGCAGCTTAGCTCAGACAGGGGGGTTACCCCTCCACTTT. Translated, it gives CASSLAQTGGLPLHF.